This T cell receptor (beta chain) was sequenced for a study of blood T cell repertoires in COVID-19. Overall study context: Italy, Spain and the United States were the sources of the convalescent and acute COVID-19 samples. PBMCs, B-cell-depleted T cells, or T cells provided the cDNA or gDNA that made up the material.

In the authors' workflow: Scientists estimated how many nucleated cells there were by amplifying reference gene primers. Produced via immunoSEQ multiplex PCR; TCRdb's table is partial and in-frame only. V and J calls and clone size are given by that table; D and trimming were obtained from the DNA. The table shows 200,000 to 300,000 clones, with approximately 78% occurring only once. This CDR3 is 14 amino acids long. V shed 7 bases and J 5 bases; nucleotides not matched to a gene: 7. Germline values: CDR1 KGHDR, CDR2 SFDVKD. This clone was detected once. The TCR comes from a woman aged 55-69 years with active or convalescent COVID-19. Specimen: peripheral blood. This chain uses TRBV24-1 with TRBJ2-5; 9 bases fit TRBD1. CDR3 nucleotides: TGTGCCACCAGCACAGGGGGCGCGCGGGAGACCCAGTACTTC. This translates into CATSTGGARETQYF.